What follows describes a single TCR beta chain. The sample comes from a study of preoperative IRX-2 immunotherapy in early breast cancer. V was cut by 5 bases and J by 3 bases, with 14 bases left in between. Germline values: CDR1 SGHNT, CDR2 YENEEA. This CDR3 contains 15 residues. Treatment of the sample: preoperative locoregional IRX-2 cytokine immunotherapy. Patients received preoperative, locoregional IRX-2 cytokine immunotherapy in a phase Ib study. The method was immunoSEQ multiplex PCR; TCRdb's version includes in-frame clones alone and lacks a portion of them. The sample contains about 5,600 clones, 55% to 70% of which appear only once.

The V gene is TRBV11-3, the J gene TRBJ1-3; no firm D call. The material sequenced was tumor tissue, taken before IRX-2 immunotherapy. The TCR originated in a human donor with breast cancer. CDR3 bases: TGTGCCAGCAGCCTCTCCCCGGGAAGTGGAAACACCATATATTTT. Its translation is CASSLSPGSGNTIYF.